What follows is one T cell receptor (beta chain) and its context. Its antigen is as yet unknown. The table came from immunoSEQ multiplex PCR; TCRdb's copy has only in-frame clones and leaves some out. The table records under 600,000 clones, about 97% of them present only once. The data belong to a study of shared clonotypes between healthy human individuals. Overall study results and limits: Incomplete sequencing of sorted subsets was indicated by rarefaction despite large depth.

CDR1 and CDR2 from the germline V gene are SGHTA and FQGNSA. The junction had 4 bases not matched to a gene; V was cut back by 3 bases and J by 4 bases. This CDR3 comprises 14 residues. The study separated CD4+ cells into CD45RA+ naive and CD45RA-negative memory subsets. The specimen sequenced was naive CD4+ T cells sorted from blood. The subset was: CD45RA+ positively selected. The chain combines TRBV7-2 with TRBJ1-1, with 8 positions matching TRBD1. The receptor was derived from a woman under 40 in good health. The CDR3 spells CASSFGGQGTEAFF. CDR3 nucleotides: TGTGCCAGCAGCTTTGGAGGACAGGGCACTGAAGCTTTCTTT.